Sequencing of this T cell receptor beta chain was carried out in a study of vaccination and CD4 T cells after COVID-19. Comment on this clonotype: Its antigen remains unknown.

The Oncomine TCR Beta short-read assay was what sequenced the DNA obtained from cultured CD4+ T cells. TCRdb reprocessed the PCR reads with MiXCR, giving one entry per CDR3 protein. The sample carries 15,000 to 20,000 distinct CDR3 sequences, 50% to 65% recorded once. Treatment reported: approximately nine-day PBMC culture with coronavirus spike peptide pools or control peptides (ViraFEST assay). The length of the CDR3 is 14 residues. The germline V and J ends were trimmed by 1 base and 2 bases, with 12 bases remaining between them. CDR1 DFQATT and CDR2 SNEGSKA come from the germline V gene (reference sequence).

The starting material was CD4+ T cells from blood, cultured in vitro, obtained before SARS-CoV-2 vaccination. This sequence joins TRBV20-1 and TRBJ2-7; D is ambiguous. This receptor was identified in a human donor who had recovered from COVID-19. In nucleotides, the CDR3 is TGCAGTGCTAGAGGGACGCAGCATCCCTACGAGCAGTACTTC. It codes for CSARGTQHPYEQYF.